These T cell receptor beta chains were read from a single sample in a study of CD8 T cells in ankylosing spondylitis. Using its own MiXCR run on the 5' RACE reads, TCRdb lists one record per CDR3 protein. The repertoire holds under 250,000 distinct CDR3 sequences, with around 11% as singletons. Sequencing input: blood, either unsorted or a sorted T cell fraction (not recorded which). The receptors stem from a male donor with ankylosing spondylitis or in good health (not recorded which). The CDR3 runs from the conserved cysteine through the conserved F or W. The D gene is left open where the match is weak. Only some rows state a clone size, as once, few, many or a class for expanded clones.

CDR3 protein: CASSLARGVNSGELFF; CDR3 DNA: TGTGCCAGCAGCTTAGCAAGGGGGGTGAATTCCGGGGAGCTGTTTTTT; V gene: TRBV7-2; D gene: -; J gene: TRBJ2-2; clone size: -
CDR3 protein: CSAPRGGPQHF; CDR3 DNA: TGCAGTGCTCCCCGGGGTGGGCCCCAGCATTTT; V gene: TRBV20-1; D gene: -; J gene: TRBJ1-5; clone size: -
CDR3 protein: CASSPGGTGGEKLFF; CDR3 DNA: TGTGCCAGCTCCCCCGGCGGGACAGGGGGCGAAAAACTGTTTTTT; V gene: TRBV12-3/TRBV12-4; D gene: TRBD1; J gene: TRBJ1-4; clone size: many
CDR3 protein: CASSLDRDRVAFF; CDR3 DNA: TGTGCCAGCAGCCTGGACCGGGACAGGGTCGCTTTCTTT; V gene: TRBV7-9; D gene: TRBD1; J gene: TRBJ1-1; clone size: many
CDR3 protein: CASSVYATGELFF; CDR3 DNA: TGTGCCAGCAGCGTATATGCCACCGGGGAGCTGTTTTTT; V gene: TRBV9; D gene: -; J gene: TRBJ2-2; clone size: many
CDR3 protein: CASSTRDGYGYTF; CDR3 DNA: TGTGCCAGTAGTACCCGGGACGGCTATGGCTACACCTTC; V gene: TRBV19; D gene: -; J gene: TRBJ1-2; clone size: many
CDR3 protein: CSARSSSGQDSTDTQYF; CDR3 DNA: TGCAGTGCTAGAAGCTCGAGCGGGCAAGATAGCACAGATACGCAGTATTTT; V gene: TRBV20-1; D gene: -; J gene: TRBJ2-3; clone size: many
CDR3 protein: CASSFGTSNEKLFF; CDR3 DNA: TGTGCCAGCAGCTTTGGTACCTCTAATGAAAAACTGTTTTTT; V gene: TRBV11-2; D gene: -; J gene: TRBJ1-4; clone size: -
CDR3 protein: CASSSRILNTEAFF; CDR3 DNA: TGTGCCAGCAGTAGCAGGATTTTGAACACTGAAGCTTTCTTT; V gene: TRBV6-1; D gene: -; J gene: TRBJ1-1; clone size: many
CDR3 protein: CASSPLTIGDRTGDVDKNIQYF; CDR3 DNA: TGTGCCAGCAGCCCACTGACGATAGGGGATCGGACAGGGGATGTCGACAAAAACATTCAGTACTTC; V gene: TRBV4-2; D gene: TRBD1; J gene: TRBJ2-4; clone size: many
CDR3 protein: CSARMAGGIEQYF; CDR3 DNA: TGCAGTGCTAGAATGGCGGGAGGTATCGAGCAGTACTTC; V gene: TRBV20-1; D gene: TRBD2; J gene: TRBJ2-7; clone size: many
CDR3 protein: CSVEGGWLLGSYNEQFF; CDR3 DNA: TGCAGCGTTGAGGGGGGTTGGCTATTGGGCTCCTACAATGAGCAGTTCTTC; V gene: TRBV29-1; D gene: -; J gene: TRBJ2-1; clone size: many
CDR3 protein: CASSAVGVIPYNSPLHF; CDR3 DNA: TGTGCCAGCTCGGCGGTTGGGGTGATACCCTATAATTCACCCCTCCACTTT; V gene: TRBV18; D gene: -; J gene: TRBJ1-6; clone size: many
CDR3 protein: CASSLGGVPNTGELFF; CDR3 DNA: TGTGCCAGCAGTTTAGGGGGGGTCCCGAACACCGGGGAGCTGTTTTTT; V gene: TRBV28; D gene: TRBD2; J gene: TRBJ2-2; clone size: many
CDR3 protein: CASSLGPAGETQYF; CDR3 DNA: TGTGCCAGCAGCTTAGGTCCAGCGGGAGAGACCCAGTACTTC; V gene: TRBV11-2; D gene: -; J gene: TRBJ2-5; clone size: -
CDR3 protein: CASSDVGGSGSSYEQYF; CDR3 DNA: TGTGCCAGCAGCGATGTCGGTGGCTCCGGGAGCTCCTACGAGCAGTACTTC; V gene: TRBV4-2; D gene: -; J gene: TRBJ2-7; clone size: many
CDR3 protein: CASSYAPTGVDQPQHF; CDR3 DNA: TGTGCCAGCAGCTATGCTCCAACCGGTGTCGATCAGCCCCAGCATTTT; V gene: TRBV12-3/TRBV12-4; D gene: -; J gene: TRBJ1-5; clone size: many
CDR3 protein: CASSLGDSREKLFF; CDR3 DNA: TGTGCCAGCAGCTTAGGGGACAGCCGTGAAAAACTGTTTTTT; V gene: TRBV11-2; D gene: TRBD1; J gene: TRBJ1-4; clone size: many
CDR3 protein: CSVEGREGDTQYF; CDR3 DNA: TGCAGCGTTGAAGGACGCGAGGGAGATACGCAGTATTTT; V gene: TRBV29-1; D gene: -; J gene: TRBJ2-3; clone size: -
CDR3 protein: CASSLGRQGEQYF; CDR3 DNA: TGTGCCAGCAGTTTAGGGCGGCAGGGGGAGCAGTACTTC; V gene: TRBV27; D gene: -; J gene: TRBJ2-7; clone size: -
CDR3 protein: CASSYTRQGPYEQYF; CDR3 DNA: TGTGCCAGCAGTTACACCCGACAGGGGCCCTACGAGCAGTACTTC; V gene: TRBV6-5; D gene: TRBD1; J gene: TRBJ2-7; clone size: many
CDR3 protein: CASSLAGLEQFF; CDR3 DNA: TGTGCCAGCAGCTTAGCGGGGTTGGAGCAGTTCTTC; V gene: TRBV7-8; D gene: -; J gene: TRBJ2-1; clone size: many
CDR3 protein: CSVRLAGYNEQFF; CDR3 DNA: TGCAGCGTTAGACTAGCGGGCTACAATGAGCAGTTCTTC; V gene: TRBV29-1; D gene: TRBD2; J gene: TRBJ2-1; clone size: many
CDR3 protein: CASSPGTSARTDTQYF; CDR3 DNA: TGCGCCAGCAGCCCGGGGACTAGCGCCCGCACAGATACGCAGTATTTT; V gene: TRBV5-1; D gene: TRBD2; J gene: TRBJ2-3; clone size: many
CDR3 protein: CASTIAGFREQYF; CDR3 DNA: TGTGCCAGCACCATAGCAGGGTTCCGGGAGCAGTACTTC; V gene: TRBV11-2; D gene: -; J gene: TRBJ2-7; clone size: few
CDR3 protein: CSARQPTNEKLFF; CDR3 DNA: TGCAGTGCTAGGCAGCCAACTAATGAAAAACTGTTTTTT; V gene: TRBV20-1; D gene: -; J gene: TRBJ1-4; clone size: many
CDR3 protein: CSVAGTGSYNEQFF; CDR3 DNA: TGCAGCGTTGCCGGGACAGGCTCCTACAATGAGCAGTTCTTC; V gene: TRBV29-1; D gene: TRBD1; J gene: TRBJ2-1; clone size: many
CDR3 protein: CASSQEPAGVETQYF; CDR3 DNA: TGTGCCAGCAGCCAAGAGCCAGCGGGAGTGGAGACCCAGTACTTC; V gene: TRBV3-1; D gene: TRBD2; J gene: TRBJ2-5; clone size: -
CDR3 protein: CASSHTRDRVYF; CDR3 DNA: TGTGCCAGCAGCCACACAAGGGACAGGGTATATTTT; V gene: TRBV3-1; D gene: TRBD1; J gene: TRBJ1-3; clone size: -
CDR3 protein: CSARSRMGNTEAFF; CDR3 DNA: TGCAGTGCTAGATCCAGGATGGGAAACACTGAAGCTTTCTTT; V gene: TRBV20-1; D gene: -; J gene: TRBJ1-1; clone size: many
CDR3 protein: CSARVRTQYF; CDR3 DNA: TGCAGTGCTAGGGTGAGGACCCAGTACTTC; V gene: TRBV20-1; D gene: -; J gene: TRBJ2-5; clone size: many
CDR3 protein: CASSFSGRVYEQYF; CDR3 DNA: TGTGCCAGCAGCTTCAGCGGGAGGGTGTACGAGCAGTACTTC; V gene: TRBV12-3/TRBV12-4; D gene: TRBD2; J gene: TRBJ2-7; clone size: many
CDR3 protein: CASSPSIAKNIQYF; CDR3 DNA: TGTGCCAGCAGTCCTTCAATAGCCAAAAACATTCAGTACTTC; V gene: TRBV28; D gene: -; J gene: TRBJ2-4; clone size: -
CDR3 protein: CASSHVLAVQETQYF; CDR3 DNA: TGTGCCAGCAGCCATGTTCTAGCGGTGCAAGAGACCCAGTACTTC; V gene: TRBV3-1; D gene: TRBD2; J gene: TRBJ2-5; clone size: many
CDR3 protein: CASSVPGAGANVLTF; CDR3 DNA: TGTGCCAGCAGTGTCCCAGGGGCAGGGGCCAACGTCCTGACTTTC; V gene: TRBV25-1; D gene: -; J gene: TRBJ2-6; clone size: many
CDR3 protein: CASSEWGLQNNEQFF; CDR3 DNA: TGTGCCAGCAGTGAATGGGGACTACAAAACAATGAGCAGTTCTTC; V gene: TRBV25-1; D gene: TRBD2; J gene: TRBJ2-1; clone size: -
CDR3 protein: CASSQEARIQYF; CDR3 DNA: TGTGCCAGCAGCCAAGAAGCACGCATTCAGTACTTC; V gene: TRBV3-1; D gene: -; J gene: TRBJ2-4; clone size: many
CDR3 protein: CASSVLAGADTQYF; CDR3 DNA: TGTGCCAGCAGTGTGCTAGCCGGCGCAGATACGCAGTATTTT; V gene: TRBV6-4; D gene: -; J gene: TRBJ2-3; clone size: many
CDR3 protein: CSARDRLGPVSNQPQHF; CDR3 DNA: TGCAGTGCTAGAGACAGACTAGGGCCTGTTAGCAATCAGCCCCAGCATTTT; V gene: TRBV20-1; D gene: -; J gene: TRBJ1-5; clone size: many
CDR3 protein: CASSLAEKLFF; CDR3 DNA: TGTGCCAGCAGTTTAGCGGAAAAACTGTTTTTT; V gene: TRBV12-3/TRBV12-4; D gene: -; J gene: TRBJ1-4; clone size: many
CDR3 protein: CASSQELAGGYNEQFF; CDR3 DNA: TGTGCCAGCAGCCAAGAACTAGCTGGTGGCTACAATGAGCAGTTCTTC; V gene: TRBV3-1; D gene: -; J gene: TRBJ2-1; clone size: many
CDR3 protein: CSARYSIGETQYF; CDR3 DNA: TGCAGTGCTAGATATTCCATCGGGGAGACCCAGTACTTC; V gene: TRBV20-1; D gene: -; J gene: TRBJ2-5; clone size: few
CDR3 protein: CASSWTTGNTIYF; CDR3 DNA: TGTGCCAGCAGTTGGACAACTGGAAACACCATATATTTT; V gene: TRBV6-6; D gene: -; J gene: TRBJ1-3; clone size: many
CDR3 protein: CASSDLAGVGYTQYF; CDR3 DNA: TGTGCCAGCAGTGATCTAGCGGGAGTGGGATATACGCAGTATTTT; V gene: TRBV2; D gene: TRBD2; J gene: TRBJ2-3; clone size: many
CDR3 protein: CASSLLTTEAFF; CDR3 DNA: TGTGCCAGCAGCCTCCTCACCACTGAAGCTTTCTTT; V gene: TRBV12-3/TRBV12-4; D gene: -; J gene: TRBJ1-1; clone size: many
CDR3 protein: CAISESSENYGYTF; CDR3 DNA: TGTGCCATCAGTGAGTCGTCCGAGAACTATGGCTACACCTTC; V gene: TRBV10-3; D gene: -; J gene: TRBJ1-2; clone size: many
CDR3 protein: CASSYTSGGSNTGELFF; CDR3 DNA: TGTGCCAGCAGTTATACTAGCGGGGGGTCAAACACCGGGGAGCTGTTTTTT; V gene: TRBV6-2/TRBV6-3; D gene: TRBD2; J gene: TRBJ2-2; clone size: many
CDR3 protein: CASSFTQGQETQYF; CDR3 DNA: TGTGCCAGCAGCTTCACACAGGGGCAAGAGACCCAGTACTTC; V gene: TRBV11-2; D gene: TRBD1; J gene: TRBJ2-5; clone size: many
CDR3 protein: CSHTSSSLGDTQYF; CDR3 DNA: TGCAGTCACACGAGCTCCAGCCTTGGAGATACGCAGTATTTT; V gene: TRBV20-1; D gene: -; J gene: TRBJ2-3; clone size: many
CDR3 protein: CSANSGGYPTDTQYF; CDR3 DNA: TGCAGTGCTAATTCAGGGGGCTACCCCACAGATACGCAGTATTTT; V gene: TRBV20-1; D gene: TRBD1; J gene: TRBJ2-3; clone size: many
CDR3 protein: CASSYGQGELFF; CDR3 DNA: TGTGCCAGCAGCTACGGCCAAGGGGAGCTGTTTTTT; V gene: TRBV12-3/TRBV12-4; D gene: -; J gene: TRBJ2-2; clone size: many
CDR3 protein: CASSQGSAYEQYF; CDR3 DNA: TGTGCCAGCAGCCAGGGGAGCGCCTACGAGCAGTACTTC; V gene: TRBV3-1; D gene: -; J gene: TRBJ2-7; clone size: many
CDR3 protein: CASSQDTTGAVYEQYF; CDR3 DNA: TGTGCCAGCAGCCAAGATACGACAGGGGCTGTCTACGAGCAGTACTTC; V gene: TRBV3-1; D gene: TRBD1; J gene: TRBJ2-7; clone size: many
CDR3 protein: CASSGADPSYEQYF; CDR3 DNA: TGCGCCAGCAGCGGGGCAGATCCATCCTACGAGCAGTACTTC; V gene: TRBV5-1; D gene: -; J gene: TRBJ2-7; clone size: many
CDR3 protein: CASSPTSGYEQYF; CDR3 DNA: TGTGCCAGCAGCCCAACCTCCGGCTACGAGCAGTACTTC; V gene: TRBV5-5; D gene: -; J gene: TRBJ2-7; clone size: many
CDR3 protein: CASWTGEANTEAFF; CDR3 DNA: TGCGCCAGTTGGACAGGGGAAGCGAACACTGAAGCTTTCTTT; V gene: TRBV5-1; D gene: TRBD1; J gene: TRBJ1-1; clone size: many
CDR3 protein: CASSPRTSGRSTDTQYF; CDR3 DNA: TGCGCCAGCAGCCCAAGGACTAGCGGGAGGAGTACAGATACGCAGTATTTT; V gene: TRBV5-1; D gene: TRBD2; J gene: TRBJ2-3; clone size: few
CDR3 protein: CASSVSGGREAYEQYF; CDR3 DNA: TGTGCCAGCAGCGTCTCCGGGGGGCGGGAGGCCTACGAGCAGTACTTC; V gene: TRBV9; D gene: TRBD2; J gene: TRBJ2-7; clone size: few
CDR3 protein: CASSYIQELAKNIQYF; CDR3 DNA: TGTGCCAGCAGTTACATACAGGAGTTAGCCAAAAACATTCAGTACTTC; V gene: TRBV27; D gene: -; J gene: TRBJ2-4; clone size: -
CDR3 protein: CASGTTGKVGETQYF; CDR3 DNA: TGTGCCAGCGGGACTACAGGGAAGGTAGGAGAGACCCAGTACTTC; V gene: TRBV9; D gene: -; J gene: TRBJ2-5; clone size: many